These 13 T cell receptor beta chains share one sample of origin, sequenced in a study of cytomegalovirus exposure and HLA in healthy donors. The PCR used 60 Vbeta and 13 Jbeta primers. Only in-frame clones appear in the TCRdb table, and some are missing; sequencing was by immunoSEQ multiplex PCR. The sample's table shows fewer than 150,000 clones. The specimen was PBMCs. The receptors stem from a woman in her fifties or sixties in good health and CMV-seronegative.

The J gene is TRBJ2-3, the V gene TRBV4-2, with D possibly being TRBD2 (6 bases). The CDR3 spans 18 residues. Trimming removed 0 bases at V and 0 bases at J, with 16 bases between. Germline V CDR1 and CDR2: LGHNA, YNFKEQ. The CDR3 protein is CASSQDSLALWSTDTQYF. The DNA for the CDR3 is TGTGCCAGCAGCCAAGATTCCCTAGCGTTGTGGAGCACAGATACGCAGTATTTT.

The chain couples TRBV2 to TRBJ2-1; 9 nucleotides agree with TRBD1. The V gene end was trimmed by 8 bases and the J gene end by 3 bases; junction bases not matched to a gene: 8. CDR1 SNHLY and CDR2 FYNNEI come from the germline V gene. The CDR3 loop spans 15 amino acids. The DNA of the CDR3 is TGTGCCAGCGCTACTACGACAGGGGGCTACAATGAGCAGTTCTTC. It translates to CASATTTGGYNEQFF.

V is TRBV7-9 and J is TRBJ2-3, with D maybe TRBD2 (6 bases). The germline CDR1 and CDR2 sequences are SEHNR and FQNEAQ (reference sequence). The germline V and J ends were trimmed by 1 base and 1 base, with 18 bases remaining between them. This CDR3 spans 18 amino acids. The CDR3 here is CASSLGSWLARRTDTQYF. The CDR3 nucleotides are TGTGCCAGCAGCTTAGGCTCATGGCTAGCGCGCCGCACAGATACGCAGTATTTT.

The CDR3 reads CASSGGSSLHNEQFF. The CDR3, as DNA: TGTGCCAGCTCGGGGGGTAGCAGCCTACACAATGAGCAGTTCTTC. The V call is TRBV18, the J call TRBJ2-1; a possible D gene is TRBD2 (6 bases). The CDR3 covers 15 residues. The V gene lost 6 bases and the J gene lost 5 bases, with 17 bases spanning the gap. CDR1 and CDR2 (germline): KGHSH, LQKENI.

The chain recombines TRBV28 with TRBJ1-2, with TRBD1 identical over 8 bases. Germline CDR1 is MDHEN and CDR2 is SYDVKM. The CDR3 sequence is 15 residues long. V gave up 8 bases and J gave up 2 bases; unmatched junction bases: 10. Here the CDR3 reads CASYVTGQANYGYTF. CDR3 sequence (DNA): TGTGCCAGCTACGTAACGGGACAGGCCAACTATGGCTACACCTTC.

The V gene is TRBV27, the J gene TRBJ1-5, with D maybe TRBD1 (5 bases). With 5 bases removed from V and 1 base from J, the gap between germline ends came to 9 bases. Germline CDR1 and CDR2: MNHEY and SMNVEV (reference sequence). This CDR3 comprises 14 residues. CDR3 sequence (DNA): TGTGCCAGCAGTATGGGACTGAGCAATCAGCCCCAGCATTTT. Translated: CASSMGLSNQPQHF.

The chain employs TRBV7-3 and TRBJ1-1, with 9 bases that match TRBD1. Germline CDR1 reads SGHTA; CDR2 reads FQGTGA. CDR3 size: 15 residues. V lost 5 bases, J lost 5 bases, and 9 bases stayed unmatched. In DNA, the CDR3 is TGTGCCAGCAGCCAAGTTCCCGGACAGGGGACTGAAGCTTTCTTT. Protein: CASSQVPGQGTEAFF.

The gene calls are TRBV5-1 and TRBJ2-6, with TRBD1 identical over 11 bases. There are 18 residues in the CDR3. The germline CDR1 and CDR2 sequences are SGHRS and YFSETQ. Unmatched junction bases numbered 6, after V lost 4 bases and J lost 0 bases. The CDR3 DNA follows: TGCGCCAGCAGCCCAGGGACAGGGGGAAACTCTGGGGCCAACGTCCTGACTTTC. Its translation: CASSPGTGGNSGANVLTF. Complete variable domain (other parts from reference TRBV5-1 and TRBJ2-6): KAGVTQTPRYLIKTRGQQVTLSCSPISGHRSVSWYQQTPGQGLQFLFEYFSETQRNKGNFPGRFSGRQFSNSRSEMNVSTLELGDSALYLCASSPGTGGNSGANVLTFGAGSRLTVL.

This chain uses TRBV29-1 with TRBJ2-1, with 10 bases matching TRBD1. V was pared by 7 bases and J by 4 bases, with 10 bases of the junction left unmatched. The germline CDR1 and CDR2 sequences are SQVTM and ANQGSEA. The CDR3 totals 15 residues. CDR3 amino acids: CSAKRGTGVYNEQFF. CDR3 in DNA: TGCAGCGCGAAGCGTGGGACAGGGGTATACAATGAGCAGTTCTTC.

The chain carries TRBV27 and TRBJ2-1, with 10 bases aligning to TRBD2. The CDR3 loop spans 15 amino acids. Germline V gives CDR1 MNHEY, CDR2 SMNVEV (reference sequence). The J segment lost 8 bases and the V segment lost 2 bases, leaving 6 bases of the junction unmatched. DNA for the CDR3: TGTGCCAGCAGTTTACAGCGGGGGGGCCTCGATGAGCAGTTCTTC. This sequence encodes CASSLQRGGLDEQFF.

The chain joins TRBV5-1 to TRBJ1-1; D is ambiguous. The length of the CDR3 is 12 residues. The germline V gene encodes CDR1 SGHRS and CDR2 YFSETQ. V was trimmed by 3 bases and J by 8 bases, leaving 11 bases between them. The CDR3 DNA reads TGCGCCAGCAGCTCCCCGGGATTAGAAGCTTTCTTT. Translated, it gives CASSSPGLEAFF.

The chain joins TRBV7-3 to TRBJ2-2; TRBD2 matches 7 bases. CDR1 is SGHTA, CDR2 FQGTGA, per germline. The V segment lost 1 base and the J segment 4 bases; nucleotides outside the gene matches: 12. The CDR3 length is 18 residues. The DNA of the CDR3 is TGTGCCAGCAGCTTAAATGTGCGCGGGACTACCTCCACCGGGGAGCTGTTTTTT. Its protein is CASSLNVRGTTSTGELFF.

The rearrangement joins TRBV6-5 to TRBJ1-5; maybe TRBD1 (6 bases). CDR1 MNHEY and CDR2 SVGAGI come from the germline V gene. The CDR3 covers 14 residues. V was trimmed by 6 bases and J by 1 base, leaving 10 bases between them. The CDR3 nucleotides are TGTGCCAGCAGGACAGGTTCGAGCAATCAGCCCCAGCATTTT. Its protein product is CASRTGSSNQPQHF.